The 32 T cell receptor beta chains below were found in one sample sequenced in a study of response to subunit inactivated influenza vaccine. Via MiXCR, TCRdb re-called the RT-PCR reads, giving one row per CDR3 protein. The sample yields around 520,000 distinct CDR3 sequences, 10% to 15% seen once. Sample: PBMCs from blood, taken on the day of vaccination. The receptor source for this set is a man aged 50 to 60 who received an inactivated influenza vaccine.

This clonotype has more than one count but fewer than ten. CDR3 in amino acids: CASSQDPTGSYGYTF. Written as DNA, the CDR3 is TGCGCCAGCAGCCAAGACCCCACAGGGTCCTATGGCTACACCTTC. The chain is built from TRBV4-3 and TRBJ1-2; D might be TRBD1 (6 bases). Germline assignment: CDR1 LGHNA and CDR2 YSLEER. Trimming removed 0 bases at V and 4 bases at J, with 12 bases between. The CDR3 spans 15 residues.

The chain carries TRBV2 and TRBJ1-2; possibly TRBD1 for D (5 bases). Trimming pared 6 bases from V and 8 bases from J, leaving 19 bases between. The CDR3 covers 14 residues. Germline V gene data show CDR1 as SNHLY and CDR2 as FYNNEI. CDR3 protein: CASREQTVGDGYTF. For the CDR3, the DNA is TGTGCCAGCAGGGAACAGACAGTCGGGGACGGCTACACCTTC.

In this sample, this clonotype turned up a few times. This chain links TRBV5-1 with TRBJ2-7, with D perhaps matching TRBD1 (5 bases). The germline CDR1 and CDR2 sequences are SGHRS and YFSETQ. There are 15 residues in the CDR3. V lost 2 bases and J lost 2, with 14 bases in between. The DNA for the CDR3 is TGCGCCAGCAGCTTTTTTCAGGGAAGGGCCTACGAGCAGTACTTC. It translates to CASSFFQGRAYEQYF.

The chain is built from TRBV7-9 and TRBJ1-1; D is undetermined. Germline loops: CDR1 SEHNR, CDR2 FQNEAQ (reference sequence). V lost 5 bases, J lost 0 bases, and 10 bases lay in between. The CDR3 consists of 14 residues. Here the CDR3 DNA reads TGTGCCAGCAGCGAGGGAGTTATGAACACTGAAGCTTTCTTT. Residues: CASSEGVMNTEAFF.

There are many counts of this clonotype. The chain links TRBV20-1 to TRBJ2-3; 11 bases line up with TRBD2. With V trimmed by 5 bases and J by 5 bases, 6 bases remained unmatched. Germline lookup yields CDR1 DFQATT and CDR2 SNEGSKA (reference sequence). This CDR3 is built from 14 residues. The CDR3 sequence is CSAPSGGIGDTQYF. CDR3 coding DNA: TGCAGTGCTCCTAGCGGGGGGATCGGAGATACGCAGTATTTT.

The CDR3 is CATSEAGTSGSIADTQYF. CDR3 nucleotides: TGTGCCACCAGTGAAGCCGGGACTAGCGGGAGCATCGCCGATACGCAGTATTTT. The gene calls are TRBV24-1 and TRBJ2-3; 14 positions agree with TRBD2. Germline V CDR1 and CDR2: KGHDR, SFDVKD. This CDR3 comprises 18 residues. After removal of 4 bases from V and 6 bases from J, the junction contained 11 bases not matched to a gene.

This chain joins TRBV7-6 and TRBJ2-7; D uncertain. V was clipped by 4 bases and J by 4 bases, with 17 bases between them. The CDR3 is made up of 15 amino acids. Per germline, CDR1 SGHVS and CDR2 FNYEAQ. This CDR3 reads CASSSYASELYEQYF. The CDR3 nucleotides are TGTGCCAGCAGCTCTTACGCCTCAGAACTTTACGAGCAGTACTTC.

The CDR3 loop is CASTQLRDREGNEQFF. CDR3 nucleotide sequence: TGTGCCAGCACCCAACTCCGGGACAGGGAGGGGAATGAGCAGTTCTTC. V usage is TRBV12-3 or TRBV12-4 and J usage is TRBJ2-1; 9 bases agree with TRBD1. The ends lost 7 bases at V and 7 bases at J; junction bases unmatched: 14. The CDR3 covers 16 residues.

The V gene is TRBV3-1, the J gene TRBJ2-7; 13 bases line up with TRBD2. J was trimmed by 10 bases and V by 1 base; bases with no gene match: 4. The germline V gene has CDR1 LGHDT and CDR2 YNNKEL (reference sequence). There are 14 residues in the CDR3. The CDR3 protein is CASSQGLAGGSQYF. The CDR3 DNA is TGTGCCAGCAGCCAAGGACTAGCGGGAGGATCTCAGTACTTC.

This clonotype was found a few times. The chain uses TRBV20-1 and TRBJ2-7; 9 bases line up with TRBD1. This CDR3 contains 16 residues. V shed 6 bases and J 0 bases; nucleotides not matched to a gene: 12. Per germline, CDR1 DFQATT and CDR2 SNEGSKA (reference sequence). Written as DNA, the CDR3 is TGCAGTGCCCGTGGAGAGCGGGACAGGGCCTCCTACGAGCAGTACTTC. Amino acid sequence: CSARGERDRASYEQYF.

This clonotype was counted many times. The V and J genes are TRBV12-3 or TRBV12-4 and TRBJ2-7; 7 bases align to TRBD2. J gave up 7 bases and V 5 bases, and 11 bases lay outside the gene matches. The CDR3 covers 14 residues. CDR3 sequence reads: CASSTTSDGGEQYF. DNA of the CDR3: TGTGCCAGCAGTACCACTTCAGACGGGGGGGAGCAGTACTTC.

This clonotype occurred a few times. This chain joins TRBV5-5 and TRBJ2-5; 7 bases map to TRBD2. The ends lost 2 bases at V and 5 bases at J; junction bases unmatched: 3. The CDR3 is made up of 13 amino acids. Germline loops: CDR1 SGHKS, CDR2 YYEKEE (reference sequence). CDR3 coding DNA: TGTGCCAGCAGCTTAATGGGGGGGGAGACCCAGTACTTC. Amino acids: CASSLMGGETQYF.

This clonotype was seen a handful of times. The chain uses TRBV20-1 and TRBJ2-7; D unresolved. This CDR3 contains 14 residues. The germline CDR1 and CDR2 sequences are DFQATT and SNEGSKA (reference sequence). V lost 0 bases and J lost 0, with 9 bases in between. The CDR3 nucleotides read TGCAGTGCTAGAGATCTGGGGATCTCCTACGAGCAGTACTTC. Protein product: CSARDLGISYEQYF.

This clonotype was counted at least ten times. This chain's CDR3 is CASSLAGGLQETQYF. The CDR3 region has the DNA TGTGCCAGCAGCTTAGCCGGGGGCCTACAAGAGACCCAGTACTTC. This sequence joins TRBV11-2 and TRBJ2-5; D is possibly TRBD1 or TRBD2 (6 bases each). Trimming removed 1 base from V and 2 bases from J, with 11 bases in between. The CDR3 contains 15 residues. Per germline, CDR1 SGHAT and CDR2 FQNNGV. Drawing the rest from reference TRBV11-2 and TRBJ2-5, the complete variable domain is EAGVAQSPRYKIIEKRQSVAFWCNPISGHATLYWYQQILGQGPKLLIQFQNNGVVDDSQLPKDRFSAERLKGVDSTLKIQPAKLEDSAVYLCASSLAGGLQETQYFGPGTRLLVL.

The sample holds a few counts of this clonotype. The V and J genes are TRBV28 and TRBJ2-7; D not resolved. CDR1 is MDHEN, CDR2 SYDVKM, per germline. The CDR3 sequence is 11 residues long. V shed 5 bases and J shed 7 bases, with 9 bases lying between them. CDR3 sequence (DNA): TGTGCCAGCAGTGCTATTTGGGAGCAGTACTTC. Protein sequence: CASSAIWEQYF.

At least ten counts were recorded for this clonotype. The chain has TRBV5-1 and TRBJ2-3, with D maybe TRBD2 (5 bases). V was trimmed by 2 bases and J by 2 bases, leaving 12 bases between them. CDR3 length: 15 amino acids. Per germline, CDR1 SGHRS and CDR2 YFSETQ. The CDR3 coding sequence is TGCGCCAGCAGCTTCCGGGAACCCGACACAGATACGCAGTATTTT. Protein product: CASSFREPDTDTQYF.

The gene calls are TRBV11-2 and TRBJ1-3, with D uncertain. The germline V and J ends were trimmed by 2 bases and 0 bases, with 11 bases remaining between them. This CDR3 has 16 residues. In germline, CDR1 is SGHAT, CDR2 FQNNGV. CDR3 sequence reads: CASSLRAIGSGNTIYF. CDR3 nucleotides: TGTGCCAGCAGCTTAAGGGCCATTGGCTCTGGAAACACCATATATTTT. Based on the CDR3 plus reference TRBV11-2 and TRBJ1-3, the full variable domain is EAGVAQSPRYKIIEKRQSVAFWCNPISGHATLYWYQQILGQGPKLLIQFQNNGVVDDSQLPKDRFSAERLKGVDSTLKIQPAKLEDSAVYLCASSLRAIGSGNTIYFGEGSWLTVV.

V usage is TRBV5-6 and J usage is TRBJ2-7; the D gene is possibly TRBD2 (5 bases). Germline CDR1 reads SGHDT; CDR2 reads YYEEEE. CDR3 length: 15 residues. Trimming took 4 bases from V and 4 from J, leaving 18 bases between them. CDR3 DNA sequence: TGTGCCAGCAGCACCGGGGTCTTTAACCATTACGAGCAGTACTTC. Its protein is CASSTGVFNHYEQYF.

This clonotype was detected a few times. CDR3 protein: CASSSREGSGETQYF. CDR3 in DNA: TGTGCCAGCAGCTCCAGGGAGGGTTCGGGAGAGACCCAGTACTTC. The V call is TRBV7-8, the J call TRBJ2-5; 7 nucleotides agree with TRBD2. The length of the CDR3 is 15 residues. The J segment lost 4 bases and the V segment lost 4 bases, leaving 9 bases of the junction unmatched. Germline V gene sequence: CDR1 SGHVS, CDR2 FQNEAQ.

This clonotype was picked up one time. The V and J genes are TRBV28 and TRBJ2-7; D ambiguous. The CDR3 runs to 12 residues. The V end was cut by 2 bases, the J end by 9 bases, with 11 bases between. CDR1 and CDR2 from the germline V gene are MDHEN and SYDVKM. CDR3 in DNA: TGTGCCAGCAGTTTAGCGGATCTTGGGCAGTACTTC. Amino acids: CASSLADLGQYF.

This clonotype was seen only a few times. The chain recombines TRBV29-1 with TRBJ1-1, with D tentatively TRBD1 (5 bases). Germline CDR1 reads SQVTM; CDR2 reads ANQGSEA. V was clipped by 6 bases and J by 3 bases, with 11 bases between them. The CDR3 is made up of 12 amino acids. This CDR3 reads CSVGGGYTEAFF. CDR3 sequence (DNA): TGCAGCGTCGGGGGTGGTTACACTGAAGCTTTCTTT. The entire variable domain, with the rest obtained from reference TRBV29-1 and TRBJ1-1, is as follows: SAVISQKPSRDICQRGTSLTIQCQVDSQVTMMFWYRQQPGQSLTLIATANQGSEATYESGFVIDKFPISRPNLTFSTLTVSNMSPEDSSIYLCSVGGGYTEAFFGQGTRLTVV.

This clonotype turned up a few times. This chain links TRBV24-1 with TRBJ2-1; D possibly matches TRBD1 or TRBD2 (5 bases each). This CDR3 spans 16 amino acids. CDR1 and CDR2 from the germline V gene are KGHDR and SFDVKD. The V end was cut by 4 bases, the J end by 2 bases, with 14 bases between. The CDR3, as DNA: TGTGCCACCAGTGACTCCGGGACGGTCGCCTACAATGAGCAGTTCTTC. Translation gives CATSDSGTVAYNEQFF.

In its sample, this clonotype was seen many times. The CDR3: CASSLLTGSSYEQYF. CDR3 coding DNA: TGCGCCAGCAGCCTACTGACAGGGAGCTCCTACGAGCAGTACTTC. The V gene is TRBV5-1, the J gene TRBJ2-7; 7 bases fit TRBD1. The germline V gene encodes CDR1 SGHRS and CDR2 YFSETQ. The J segment lost 0 bases and the V segment lost 4 bases, leaving 7 bases of the junction unmatched. This CDR3 spans 15 amino acids. The entire variable domain, with the rest obtained from reference TRBV5-1 and TRBJ2-7, is as follows: KAGVTQTPRYLIKTRGQQVTLSCSPISGHRSVSWYQQTPGQGLQFLFEYFSETQRNKGNFPGRFSGRQFSNSRSEMNVSTLELGDSALYLCASSLLTGSSYEQYFGPGTRLTVT.

This clonotype occurred many times. CDR3 DNA: TGTGCCAGCAGCTTAAGGACAGGGGGCACCGGGGAGCTGTTTTTT. Translation gives CASSLRTGGTGELFF. The rearrangement links TRBV11-2 to TRBJ2-2; 10 bases agree with TRBD1. The germline CDR1 and CDR2 sequences are SGHAT and FQNNGV. The CDR3 runs 15 residues. After removal of 2 bases from V and 4 bases from J, the junction contained 1 base not matched to a gene.

This clonotype appeared a few times. V is TRBV7-8 and J is TRBJ2-7; D possibly corresponds to TRBD1 (5 bases). Germline V gene sequence: CDR1 SGHVS, CDR2 FQNEAQ. The CDR3 spans 15 residues. V was cut by 5 bases and J by 1 base, with 15 bases left in between. The CDR3 sequence is CASSPRQQKSYEQYF. The CDR3 DNA reads TGTGCCAGCAGCCCTAGACAGCAAAAGTCCTACGAGCAGTACTTC.

This rearrangement joins TRBV15 to TRBJ2-4; tentative D call: TRBD2 (6 bases). The CDR3 runs 13 residues. The germline CDR1 and CDR2 sequences are LNHNV and YYDKDF (reference sequence). Between the trimmed V and J ends, which lost 5 bases and 6 bases, there was a span of 11 bases. The CDR3 nucleotides read TGTGCCACCAGCCCGGGAGACACAAACATTCAGTACTTC. Translation: CATSPGDTNIQYF.

The table lists this clonotype with a few counts. This chain connects TRBV18 to TRBJ2-5, with TRBD2 matching over 13 bases. CDR1 is KGHSH and CDR2 is LQKENI in the germline V gene. Germline trimming cut 2 bases from V and 4 bases from J; bases unmatched to any gene: 4. CDR3 length equals 16 residues. The CDR3 loop reads CASSPGLAGEGETQYF. The CDR3 DNA is TGTGCCAGCTCACCAGGACTAGCGGGAGAAGGAGAGACCCAGTACTTC.

The J gene is TRBJ2-7, the V gene TRBV5-1; possible D gene TRBD1, 5 bases. CDR3 length: 12 residues. The germline CDR1 and CDR2 sequences are SGHRS and YFSETQ. V was shortened by 0 bases and J by 7 bases, with 8 bases between the two germline ends. The CDR3 is CASSLDWTEQYF. In DNA form, the CDR3 reads TGCGCCAGCAGCTTGGATTGGACAGAGCAGTACTTC. The full variable domain, rest sourced from reference TRBV5-1 and TRBJ2-7, is KAGVTQTPRYLIKTRGQQVTLSCSPISGHRSVSWYQQTPGQGLQFLFEYFSETQRNKGNFPGRFSGRQFSNSRSEMNVSTLELGDSALYLCASSLDWTEQYFGPGTRLTVT.

The chain joins TRBV28 to TRBJ2-3; 8 nucleotides agree with TRBD1. The CDR3 runs 17 residues. With 2 bases clipped from V and 2 bases from J, the junction kept 9 bases outside the gene matches. The germline V gene encodes CDR1 MDHEN and CDR2 SYDVKM. The DNA for the CDR3 is TGTGCCAGCAGTTTAGAGCCAACAGGGGGGAACACAGATACGCAGTATTTT. Encoded protein: CASSLEPTGGNTDTQYF.

This clonotype came up a few times. The V and J genes are TRBV28 and TRBJ2-5; D call uncertain. Per the germline V gene, CDR1 is MDHEN and CDR2 is SYDVKM. Trimming stripped 4 bases from V and 5 bases from J, with 11 bases between. The CDR3 sequence is 13 residues long. CDR3 sequence (DNA): TGTGCCAGCAGTTCGGCTAGTCTGGAGACCCAGTACTTC. This codes for CASSSASLETQYF.

The chain carries TRBV11-2 and TRBJ2-1, with 11 nucleotides matching TRBD2. V shed 1 base and J 0 bases; nucleotides not matched to a gene: 17. The V gene's germline CDR1 is SGHAT and CDR2 FQNNGV. The CDR3 contains 22 residues. This chain's CDR3 is CASSLVPGMGLAADFSYNEQFF. As DNA, the CDR3 is TGTGCCAGCAGCTTAGTTCCAGGGATGGGACTAGCGGCAGACTTCTCCTACAATGAGCAGTTCTTC.

V and J are TRBV7-6 and TRBJ2-2; D not certain. The CDR3 has 14 residues. V was cut by 2 bases and J by 6 bases, with 10 bases left in between. Germline assignment: CDR1 SGHVS and CDR2 FNYEAQ. Written as DNA, the CDR3 is TGTGCCAGCAGCTTATCGAGAGACTCCGGGGAGCTGTTTTTT. Its translation is CASSLSRDSGELFF.